The clone carrying this T cell receptor (beta chain) came up many times. Ophthalmopathy cases scored 3 or more on the Clinical Activity Score and 4 or more on NOSPECS grade, with duration below 3 months. The entry originates in a study of T cells in Graves' hyperthyroidism and ophthalmopathy. Whole-study context: Upon initial diagnosis and before any treatment, peripheral blood was collected.

Amplified TCR beta CDR3 regions came from RNA transcripts. Researchers ran a first-round RT-PCR on the TCR CDR3 using the HTBI primer set. TCRdb redid the calling of the multiplex PCR reads with MiXCR, one entry per CDR3 protein. The sample carries approximately 490,000 distinct CDR3 sequences, 20% to 25% recorded once. V was pared by 4 bases and J by 4 bases, with 12 bases between. In germline, CDR1 is SGHAT, CDR2 FQNNGV. CDR3 size: 14 residues. Input material: blood. This receptor was taken from a woman in her seventies with Graves' ophthalmopathy. The chain carries TRBV11-2 and TRBJ2-3; perhaps D is TRBD1 or TRBD2 (5 bases each). The CDR3 bases are TGTGCCAGCAGCTGGGGGTCGCCGGCAGATACGCAGTATTTT. It codes for CASSWGSPADTQYF. The whole variable domain, filled in from reference TRBV11-2 and TRBJ2-3, reads EAGVAQSPRYKIIEKRQSVAFWCNPISGHATLYWYQQILGQGPKLLIQFQNNGVVDDSQLPKDRFSAERLKGVDSTLKIQPAKLEDSAVYLCASSWGSPADTQYFGPGTRLTVL.